These 21 T cell receptor beta chains originate from one sample sequenced in a study of human T cells and chemical hapten exposure (dated by TCRdb to the early 2020s). The library was generated by RACE. Sequencer: NextSeq 500. TCRdb took the public reads, trimmed them with fastp at Q25, ran MiXCR for clone calling and kept in-frame beta chains. Merged by CDR3 protein, the rows form single entries marked with the most common genes and DNA. The sample table contains approximately 400,000 distinct CDR3 sequences; only one count was recorded for roughly 5.3% of them. 2.5% to 3% of the sample is taken by the ten largest. This specimen's time point label, per the study, means: pre-sensitization, week 0. The treatment or condition label, as the study defines it: therapeutic diphenylcyclopropenone sensitization with weekly scalp DPC. The sample was whole blood, taken in connection with sensitization to the hapten diphenylcyclopropenone (DPC). Source of these receptors: a woman aged 45 to 65 with alopecia areata. Some clones in this sample may be carry-over from other donors' samples.

The chain is built from TRBV10-3 and TRBJ1-6; D is uncertain. CDR3 size: 13 residues. The germline gives CDR1 ENHRY, CDR2 SYGVKD. V lost 0 bases to trimming and J lost 8 bases, with 5 bases between them. CDR3 DNA sequence: TGTGCCATCAGTGAGTCAGCGGATTCACCCCTCCACTTT. Translated, it gives CAISESADSPLHF.

This clonotype was seen many times. The chain links TRBV19 to TRBJ1-2; weak D call: TRBD1 (5 bases). The CDR3 covers 12 residues. Germline-derived CDR1 and CDR2 are LNHDA and SQIVND (reference sequence). Trimming pared 6 bases from V and 8 bases from J, leaving 13 bases between. The chain's CDR3 is CASRFGGSGYTF. Written as DNA, the CDR3 is TGTGCCAGTAGATTCGGGGGAAGCGGCTACACCTTC.

This clonotype was counted a few times. The chain couples TRBV6-6 to TRBJ2-6; maybe TRBD1 (6 bases). CDR3 length: 18 amino acids. V was clipped by 0 bases and J by 3 bases, with 15 bases between them. Germline CDR1 and CDR2: MNHNY and SVGAGI (reference sequence). The CDR3 DNA reads TGTGCCAGCAGTTACTCGATGATGGGGGCTAGTGGGGCCAACGTCCTGACTTTC. Its translation: CASSYSMMGASGANVLTF.

This clonotype was seen repeatedly, ten times or more. The rearrangement uses TRBV7-8 and TRBJ2-3; tentatively, D is TRBD2 (5 bases). V lost 4 bases and J 4 bases, leaving 12 bases between the germline ends. Germline assignment: CDR1 SGHVS and CDR2 FQNEAQ. The CDR3 consists of 14 residues. The CDR3 DNA reads as TGTGCCAGCAGCTCACTAGAACCCGCAGATACGCAGTATTTT. This encodes CASSSLEPADTQYF.

The rearrangement joins TRBV13 to TRBJ1-1; D might be TRBD1 (5 bases). V lost 3 bases and J 5 bases, leaving 7 bases between the germline ends. The CDR3 extends over 12 amino acids. Germline V CDR1 and CDR2: PRHDT, FYEKMQ (reference sequence). The CDR3 spells CASSFRQTEAFF. DNA of the CDR3: TGTGCCAGCAGCTTTAGACAGACTGAAGCTTTCTTT. The full variable domain, with the rest looked up from reference TRBV13 and TRBJ1-1, is AAGVIQSPRHLIKEKRETATLKCYPIPRHDTVYWYQQGPGQDPQFLISFYEKMQSDKGSIPDRFSAQQFSDYHSELNMSSLELGDSALYFCASSFRQTEAFFGQGTRLTVV.

The chain carries TRBV7-9 and TRBJ2-7; weak D call: TRBD2 (5 bases). The ends were cut back, 4 bases at V and 0 bases at J, with 10 bases in the middle. CDR1 is SEHNR, CDR2 FQNEAQ, per germline (reference sequence). CDR3 length equals 14 residues. The chain's CDR3 is CASSSNRGSYEQYF. CDR3 coding DNA: TGTGCCAGCAGCTCAAACCGGGGCTCCTACGAGCAGTACTTC.

The chain links TRBV5-5 to TRBJ2-3; possibly TRBD2 for D (5 bases). The CDR3 runs 16 residues. Germline V CDR1 and CDR2: SGHKS, YYEKEE (reference sequence). Trimming shortened V by 6 bases and J by 0 bases, and 17 bases separated the two germline ends. CDR3: CASTNGIPSSTDTQYF. The CDR3 bases are TGTGCCAGCACCAACGGGATCCCAAGCAGCACAGATACGCAGTATTTT.

The chain couples TRBV3-1 to TRBJ1-1; 7 positions agree with TRBD1. CDR1 and CDR2 from the germline V gene are LGHDT and YNNKEL (reference sequence). The length of the CDR3 is 13 residues. V trimming: 8 bases; J trimming: 7 bases; junction bases outside the gene matches: 10. The CDR3 sequence: CASHVEGAVEAFF. The CDR3 DNA is TGTGCCAGCCACGTCGAGGGGGCGGTTGAAGCTTTCTTT. Using reference TRBV3-1 and TRBJ1-1 for the parts outside the CDR3, the full variable domain is DTAVSQTPKYLVTQMGNDKSIKCEQNLGHDTMYWYKQDSKKFLKIMFSYNNKELIINETVPNRFSPKSPDKAHLNLHINSLELGDSAVYFCASHVEGAVEAFFGQGTRLTVV.

This clonotype has ten or more counts. The chain recombines TRBV4-3 with TRBJ1-4, with TRBD1 matching 7 bases. CDR3 length: 15 residues. Germline V gene sequence: CDR1 LGHNA, CDR2 YSLEER. V was pared by 4 bases and J by 8 bases, with 10 bases of the junction left unmatched. The CDR3 here is CASSPREQGREKLFF. The CDR3 region has the DNA TGCGCCAGCAGCCCCCGCGAACAGGGGAGGGAAAAACTGTTTTTT.

Ten or more counts support this clonotype. V is TRBV20-1 and J is TRBJ2-7; D unclear. Per germline, CDR1 DFQATT and CDR2 SNEGSKA (reference sequence). V was shortened by 3 bases and J by 5 bases, with 5 bases between the two germline ends. The CDR3 runs to 10 residues. The CDR3 coding sequence is TGCAGTGCTAGGTGGGACGAGCAGTACTTC. Translated, it gives CSARWDEQYF.

The sample holds a few counts of this clonotype. Written as DNA, the CDR3 is TGTGCCACCACCTCCCTCAGGACCTACGAGCAGTACTTC. It translates to CATTSLRTYEQYF. The chain couples TRBV6-5 to TRBJ2-7; D not resolved. This CDR3 spans 13 amino acids. Germline lookup yields CDR1 MNHEY and CDR2 SVGAGI. V was clipped by 10 bases and J by 2 bases, with 15 bases between them.

This clonotype came up a few times. The chain links TRBV6-1 to TRBJ2-1; D tentatively fits TRBD1 or TRBD2 (5 bases each). This CDR3 is built from 13 residues. Germline V gene sequence: CDR1 MNHNS, CDR2 SASEGT. The V gene lost 3 bases and the J gene lost 7 bases, with 10 bases spanning the gap. For the CDR3, the DNA is TGTGCCAGCAGTGAGGGACCCATAAATGAGCAGTTCTTC. Translating it yields CASSEGPINEQFF.

In this sample, this clonotype turned up many times. V and J are TRBV11-2 and TRBJ2-1, with D unresolved. Looked up from germline, CDR1 is SGHAT and CDR2 is FQNNGV. There are 14 residues in the CDR3. V dropped 5 bases and J dropped 10 bases, with 18 bases sitting between them. CDR3 bases: TGTGCCAGCAGCCCCGTTATATTGAGGAACGAGCAGTTCTTC. It yields the protein CASSPVILRNEQFF.

With respect to this clonotype: A much larger clone lies a single base off, so this may be a read error. The chain's CDR3 is CASSGARGHVFEQYF. CDR3 sequence (DNA): TGTGCCAGCAGTGGGGCCCGGGGGCACGTCTTCGAGCAGTACTTC. V gene TRBV28 combines with J gene TRBJ2-7, with D perhaps TRBD1 or TRBD2 (6 bases each). CDR1 MDHEN and CDR2 SYDVKM come from the germline V gene. V gave up 5 bases and J gave up 6 bases, with 20 bases separating them. CDR3 size: 15 residues.

This clonotype occurred many times. The chain has TRBV27 and TRBJ2-1; 9 positions agree with TRBD2. The CDR3 contains 15 residues. Per the germline V gene, CDR1 is MNHEY and CDR2 is SMNVEV (reference sequence). Trimming at V came to 0 bases and at J to 7 bases, leaving 4 bases not matched to a gene. For the CDR3, the DNA is TGTGCCAGCAGTTTATCCCCTAGCGGGACAAATGAGCAGTTCTTC. Its protein product is CASSLSPSGTNEQFF.

This clonotype was observed a handful of times. The rearrangement joins TRBV7-2 to TRBJ1-1; D gene unclear. Germline CDR1 and CDR2: SGHTA and FQGNSA. This CDR3 region has 13 residues. Trimming took off 9 bases at V and 1 base at J, with 12 bases between the two ends. CDR3 residues: CASLDAGNTEAFF. The CDR3 nucleotides are TGTGCCAGTCTCGACGCAGGGAACACTGAAGCTTTCTTT. Supplemented by reference TRBV7-2 and TRBJ1-1, the full variable domain reads GAGVSQSPSNKVTEKGKDVELRCDPISGHTALYWYRQSLGQGLEFLIYFQGNSAPDKSGLPSDRFSAERTGGSVSTLTIQRTQQEDSAVYLCASLDAGNTEAFFGQGTRLTVV.

This clonotype appeared a few times. This chain connects TRBV4-2 to TRBJ1-5; D may be TRBD1 (6 bases). CDR3 length: 16 amino acids. CDR1 and CDR2 (germline): LGHNA, YNFKEQ. Trimming took 1 base from V and 2 from J, leaving 12 bases between them. In DNA form, the CDR3 reads TGTGCCAGCAGCCAAGCGGGGTCAGGGGGCAATCAGCCCCAGCATTTT. As protein: CASSQAGSGGNQPQHF.

This clonotype occurred a few times. The chain recombines TRBV6-1 with TRBJ1-5; the match to TRBD1 covers 7 bases. Germline CDR1 is MNHNS and CDR2 is SASEGT. This CDR3 region has 14 residues. Losses at the gene ends were 5 bases for V and 6 bases for J; bases not matched to a gene: 7. CDR3 DNA: TGTGCCAGCAGTATCCCGACAGGGACTCAGCCCCAGCATTTT. This gives the protein CASSIPTGTQPQHF.

The CDR3 bases are TGCGCCAGCAGCCATCCCCAGGGGGGGCTGGAAAATTCACCCCTCCACTTT. It codes for CASSHPQGGLENSPLHF. V usage is TRBV4-1 and J usage is TRBJ1-6; TRBD1 matches 7 bases. The germline V gene encodes CDR1 MGHRA and CDR2 YSYEKL. V shed 3 bases, J shed 7 bases, and the junction held 12 bases outside the gene matches. The CDR3 has 17 amino acids.

This clonotype came up a few times. The CDR3 DNA sequence: TGTGCCAGCAACTTTCGGGGTGAAGCTTTCTTT. Translation: CASNFRGEAFF. J is TRBJ1-1 and V is TRBV27; no reliable D call. Deletions cut 7 bases from V and 7 bases from J, with 10 bases between. Germline CDR1 is MNHEY and CDR2 is SMNVEV (reference sequence). The CDR3 extends over 11 amino acids.

The V gene is TRBV7-8, the J gene TRBJ2-1, with D perhaps matching TRBD1 (6 bases). Germline V gives CDR1 SGHVS, CDR2 FQNEAQ. This CDR3 comprises 15 residues. V was trimmed by 4 bases and J by 7 bases, leaving 17 bases between them. CDR3 DNA: TGTGCCAGCAGCTCGGGGCCACAGGGCGGGAATGAGCAGTTCTTC. Translated, it gives CASSSGPQGGNEQFF.